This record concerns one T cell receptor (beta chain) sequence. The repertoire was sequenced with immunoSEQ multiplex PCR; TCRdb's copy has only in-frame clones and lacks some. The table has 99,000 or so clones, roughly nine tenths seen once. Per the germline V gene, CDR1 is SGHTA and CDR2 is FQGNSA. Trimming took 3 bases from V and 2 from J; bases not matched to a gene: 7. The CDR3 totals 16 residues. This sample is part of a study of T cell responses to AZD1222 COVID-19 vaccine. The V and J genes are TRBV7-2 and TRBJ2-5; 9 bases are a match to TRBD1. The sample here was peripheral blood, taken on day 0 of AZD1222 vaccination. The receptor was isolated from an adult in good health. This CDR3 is CASSFRRGTGQETQYF. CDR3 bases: TGTGCCAGCAGCTTCCGGCGAGGGACAGGGCAAGAGACCCAGTACTTC.